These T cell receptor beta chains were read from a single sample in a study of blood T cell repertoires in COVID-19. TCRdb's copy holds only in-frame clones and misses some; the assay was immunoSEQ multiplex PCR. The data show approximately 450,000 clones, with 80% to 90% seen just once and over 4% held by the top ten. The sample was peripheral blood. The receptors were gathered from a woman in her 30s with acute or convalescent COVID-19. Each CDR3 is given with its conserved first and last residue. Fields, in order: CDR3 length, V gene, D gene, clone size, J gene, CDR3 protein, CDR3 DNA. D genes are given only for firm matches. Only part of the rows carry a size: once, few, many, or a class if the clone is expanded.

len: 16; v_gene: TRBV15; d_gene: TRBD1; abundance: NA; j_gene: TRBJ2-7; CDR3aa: CATSRGIWTGNTEQYF; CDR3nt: TGTGCCACCAGCAGAGGGATTTGGACAGGGAATACCGAGCAGTACTTC
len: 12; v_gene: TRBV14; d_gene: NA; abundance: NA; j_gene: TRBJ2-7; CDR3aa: CASSQFHYEQYF; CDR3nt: TGTGCCAGCAGCCAATTTCACTACGAGCAGTACTTC
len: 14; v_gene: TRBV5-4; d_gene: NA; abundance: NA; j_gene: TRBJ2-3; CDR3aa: CASSYPGGTDTQYF; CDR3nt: TGTGCCAGCAGCTATCCCGGAGGCACAGATACGCAGTATTTT
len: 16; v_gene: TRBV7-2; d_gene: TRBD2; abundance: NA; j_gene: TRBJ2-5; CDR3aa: CASSSPLAGPQETQYF; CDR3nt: TGTGCCAGCAGCTCACCCTTAGCGGGGCCTCAAGAGACCCAGTACTTC
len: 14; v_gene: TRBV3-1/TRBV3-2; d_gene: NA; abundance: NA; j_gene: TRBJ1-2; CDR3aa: CASSQDHLSYGYTF; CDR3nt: TGTGCCAGCAGCCAAGACCACCTTAGCTATGGCTACACCTTC
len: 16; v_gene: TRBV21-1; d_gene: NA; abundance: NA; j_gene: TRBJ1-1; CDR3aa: CASSLPGRTGRTEAFF; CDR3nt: TGTGCCAGCAGCCTCCCCGGGCGGACAGGGAGGACTGAAGCTTTCTTT
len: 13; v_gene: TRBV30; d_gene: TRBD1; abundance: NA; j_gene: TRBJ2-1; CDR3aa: CAWTGQLTNEQFF; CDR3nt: TGTGCCTGGACGGGACAGCTAACAAATGAGCAGTTCTTC
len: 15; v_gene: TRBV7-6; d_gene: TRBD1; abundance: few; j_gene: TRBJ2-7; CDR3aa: CASSPYKTGMDEQYF; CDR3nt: TGTGCCAGCAGCCCGTACAAGACAGGGATGGACGAGCAGTACTTC
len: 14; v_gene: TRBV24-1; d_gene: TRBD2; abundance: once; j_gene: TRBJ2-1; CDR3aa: CAHAGAGGLNEQFF; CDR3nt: TGTGCCCACGCCGGGGCGGGGGGGCTTAATGAGCAGTTCTTC
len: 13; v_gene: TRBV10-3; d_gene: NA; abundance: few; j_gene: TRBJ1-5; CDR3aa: CAASRGGNQPQHF; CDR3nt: TGTGCCGCCTCTCGGGGTGGCAATCAGCCCCAGCATTTT
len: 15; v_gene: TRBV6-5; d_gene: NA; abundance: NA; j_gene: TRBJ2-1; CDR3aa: CASSSGGGPYNEQFF; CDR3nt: TGTGCCAGCAGTTCCGGCGGAGGTCCCTACAATGAGCAGTTCTTC